The next 2 T cell receptor beta chains were all read from a single sample in a study of STAT3 mutations in large granular lymphocyte leukemia. The repertoire was sequenced with immunoSEQ multiplex PCR; TCRdb's copy has only in-frame clones and lacks some. Here the sample spans tens of thousands of clones, approximately 83% being singletons. General study points: At least one immunodominant TCR beta clonotype appeared in every T-cell large granular lymphocyte leukemia patient.

Their recognized antigens are unknown. Sequenced: peripheral blood mononuclear cells. The receptor set was obtained from a man aged 60 to 75 with T-cell large granular lymphocyte leukemia. Some clones in this sample may be carry-over from other donors' samples.

The chain joins TRBV9 to TRBJ1-2; tentative D call: TRBD1 (6 bases). The CDR3 covers 15 residues. Germline values: CDR1 SGDLS, CDR2 YYNGEE. Trimming took 0 bases from V and 4 from J, leaving 13 bases between them. DNA of the CDR3: TGTGCCAGCAGCGTAGCGGGGGCTTTTGGCTATGGCTACACCTTC. Protein product: CASSVAGAFGYGYTF.

The V call is TRBV5-1, the J call TRBJ1-2, with 8 bases matching TRBD1. The CDR3 totals 13 residues. Trimming took 3 bases from V and 7 from J; bases not matched to a gene: 5. CDR1 SGHRS and CDR2 YFSETQ come from the germline V gene. In nucleotides, the CDR3 is TGCGCCAGCAGCTCCCAGGGGGCTTTTGGCTACACCTTC. Translating gives CASSSQGAFGYTF.